The next 26 T cell receptor beta chains were all read from a single sample in a study. Tregs were sorted as CD4+CD25+CD127-/low cells. A single record per CDR3 protein comes from TCRdb applying MiXCR to the 5' RACE reads. The sample has 32,000 or so distinct CDR3 sequences; 20% to 30% are singletons. The sequencing input was tumor-infiltrating Tregs sorted from the breast tumor. Receptor source: a female donor with breast cancer.

Many counts were recorded for this clonotype. The chain carries TRBV29-1 and TRBJ1-3; D not certain. The CDR3 is 12 residues long. V lost 7 bases and J lost 0, with 7 bases in between. Germline V gene sequence: CDR1 SQVTM, CDR2 ANQGSEA. The CDR3 DNA reads TGCAGCGCCAAGAGCTCTGGAAACACCATATATTTT. Its protein product is CSAKSSGNTIYF.

The V and J genes are TRBV19 and TRBJ2-3; no clear D. The CDR3 sequence is 13 residues long. V shed 5 bases and J shed 6 bases, with 12 bases lying between them. Per germline, CDR1 LNHDA and CDR2 SQIVND (reference sequence). Here the CDR3 DNA reads TGTGCCAGTAGTGGAAGGACGACCGATACGCAGTATTTT. Its protein is CASSGRTTDTQYF.

There are a few counts of this clonotype. V gene TRBV20-1 combines with J gene TRBJ1-1; 7 bases fit TRBD1. Trimming removed 5 bases from V and 0 bases from J; junction bases left unmatched: 6. This CDR3 comprises 14 residues. The V gene's germline CDR1 is DFQATT and CDR2 SNEGSKA (reference sequence). The CDR3 DNA reads as TGCAGTGCTGCCAACAGGGGTGTGAACACTGAAGCTTTCTTT. Its translation: CSAANRGVNTEAFF.

About this clonotype itself: Being one base from a much bigger clone, this may be a read error. J is TRBJ2-6 and V is TRBV5-1, with D possibly being TRBD1 (6 bases). V shed 0 bases and J shed 0 bases, with 22 bases lying between them. The germline V gene encodes CDR1 SGHRS and CDR2 YFSETQ. The CDR3 runs to 21 residues. As DNA, the CDR3 is TGCGCCAGCAGCTTGGTCTGCGGTATAAGACAGGCCAGCTCTGGGGCCAACGTCCTGACTTTC. Translating it yields CASSLVCGIRQASSGANVLTF.

Worth noting for this clonotype: Just one base apart from a much larger clone, this may be a read error. The rearrangement joins TRBV6-5 to TRBJ1-1; D unresolved. Trimming removed 5 bases at V and 0 bases at J, with 16 bases between. The CDR3 totals 16 residues. CDR1 and CDR2 (germline): MNHEY, SVGAGI. Here the CDR3 DNA reads TGTGCCAGCAGTCCAGTGGGCGCAGGCCTGAACACTGAAGCTTTCTTT. Amino acids: CASSPVGAGLNTEAFF.

This clonotype was counted between two and nine times. This sequence joins TRBV5-1 and TRBJ2-3; D is perhaps TRBD1 (5 bases). Germline V gene lookup returns CDR1 SGHRS and CDR2 YFSETQ. V lost 4 bases and J lost 2, with 17 bases in between. The CDR3 is made up of 16 amino acids. The CDR3 reads CASSGASWGLTDTQYF. The CDR3 bases are TGCGCCAGCAGCGGGGCCAGTTGGGGCCTCACAGATACGCAGTATTTT.

This clonotype is medium-sized (0.01 to 0.1%) within its sample. V is TRBV7-9 and J is TRBJ2-1; tentatively, D is TRBD1 (5 bases). The germline V gene encodes CDR1 SEHNR and CDR2 FQNEAQ (reference sequence). Trimming took off 5 bases at V and 0 bases at J, with 8 bases between the two ends. The CDR3 is 14 amino acids. The DNA of the CDR3 is TGTGCCAGCAGCAACAGGAGCTCCTACAATGAGCAGTTCTTC. Protein sequence: CASSNRSSYNEQFF. The entire variable domain, with the rest obtained from reference TRBV7-9 and TRBJ2-1, is as follows: DTGVSQNPRHKITKRGQNVTFRCDPISEHNRLYWYRQTLGQGPEFLTYFQNEAQLEKSRLLSDRFSAERPKGSFSTLEIQRTEQGDSAMYLCASSNRSSYNEQFFGPGTRLTVL.

At least ten counts were recorded for this clonotype. This chain connects TRBV20-1 to TRBJ2-7; the match to TRBD1 covers 8 bases. The CDR3 length is 14 residues. The J segment lost 5 bases and the V segment lost 6 bases, leaving 12 bases of the junction unmatched. Germline CDR1 reads DFQATT; CDR2 reads SNEGSKA (reference sequence). Here the CDR3 reads CSATRRQGRNEQYF. The CDR3 DNA follows: TGCAGTGCCACTCGTCGACAGGGGCGCAACGAGCAGTACTTC.

This clonotype was observed a few times. The chain couples TRBV6-6 to TRBJ1-2, with 8 bases identical to TRBD1. There are 17 residues in the CDR3. In germline, CDR1 is MNHNY, CDR2 SVGAGI (reference sequence). Germline trimming cut 1 base from V and 0 bases from J; bases unmatched to any gene: 7. CDR3 coding DNA: TGTGCCAGCAGTTACTATCCAACGGACAGGGCTAACTATGGCTACACCTTC. This codes for CASSYYPTDRANYGYTF.

This clonotype was observed a few times. The chain joins TRBV16 to TRBJ2-1; 8 bases are a match to TRBD1. The CDR3 spans 15 residues. The V gene end was trimmed by 3 bases and the J gene end by 5 bases; junction bases not matched to a gene: 6. CDR1 and CDR2 from the germline V gene are KGHSY and FQNENV. The CDR3 nucleotides read TGTGCCAGCAGCCATTTACAGGGGGGAAACAATGAGCAGTTCTTC. As protein: CASSHLQGGNNEQFF.

Remarks on this clonotype: A read error is possible here, since a much larger clone lies one base away. The chain links TRBV11-2 to TRBJ1-1, with D uncertain. The CDR3 totals 13 residues. Germline loops: CDR1 SGHAT, CDR2 FQNNGV. The CDR3 DNA follows: TGTGCCAGCAGCTTACTGTCAACCACTGTAGCTTTCTTT. Protein product: CASSLLSTTVAFF.

Only one count was recorded for this clonotype. A much larger clone is a single base away; this may be a read error. The CDR3 does not close with the conserved phenylalanine or tryptophan, likely indicating a read error. This chain links TRBV5-1 with TRBJ1-5; D is perhaps TRBD1 (5 bases). Germline CDR1 is SGHRS and CDR2 is YFSETQ. The germline V and J ends were trimmed by 1 base and 3 bases, with 11 bases remaining between them. The CDR3 totals 15 residues. The CDR3 nucleotides read TGCGCCAGCAGCTTGTCCGGGACGTACAATCAGCCCCAGCATCTT. This encodes CASSLSGTYNQPQHL.

This chain's CDR3 is CASSLSGGSYEQYF. In DNA, the CDR3 is TGTGCCAGCAGCTTATCAGGAGGCAGTTACGAGCAGTACTTC. The gene calls are TRBV7-2 and TRBJ2-7; tentative D call: TRBD2 (5 bases). The CDR3 is 14 amino acids. Trimming stripped 2 bases from V and 4 bases from J, with 12 bases between. Germline V CDR1 and CDR2: SGHTA, FQGNSA. Together with reference TRBV7-2 and TRBJ2-7, the CDR3 gives the full variable domain: GAGVSQSPSNKVTEKGKDVELRCDPISGHTALYWYRQSLGQGLEFLIYFQGNSAPDKSGLPSDRFSAERTGGSVSTLTIQRTQQEDSAVYLCASSLSGGSYEQYFGPGTRLTVT.

This clonotype appeared many times. This CDR3 is CASSYSGGQGEAFF. The DNA for the CDR3 is TGTGCCAGCAGTTACTCGGGGGGGCAGGGTGAAGCTTTCTTT. The chain uses TRBV6-5 and TRBJ1-1; D is perhaps TRBD1 (6 bases). Trimming cost V 0 bases and J 7 bases, with 12 bases left between them. The germline V gene encodes CDR1 MNHEY and CDR2 SVGAGI. This CDR3 contains 14 residues.

The rearrangement joins TRBV20-1 to TRBJ2-4; no clear D gene. The CDR3 sequence is 15 residues long. V was clipped by 3 bases and J by 1 base, with 13 bases between them. Germline lookup yields CDR1 DFQATT and CDR2 SNEGSKA (reference sequence). CDR3 protein: CSASDGWSAKNIQYF. Here the CDR3 DNA reads TGCAGTGCTAGCGACGGCTGGTCTGCCAAAAACATTCAGTACTTC.

This clonotype was seen many times. The chain recombines TRBV20-1 with TRBJ1-1, with unresolved D. Germline V gene data show CDR1 as DFQATT and CDR2 as SNEGSKA (reference sequence). V lost 6 bases, J lost 1 base, and 15 bases lay in between. This CDR3 has 14 residues. The CDR3 region is CSAGGDIPNTEAFF. For the CDR3, the DNA is TGCAGTGCGGGCGGGGATATTCCGAACACTGAAGCTTTCTTT.

The chain uses TRBV20-1 and TRBJ2-7; 11 bases are shared with TRBD2. Germline values: CDR1 DFQATT, CDR2 SNEGSKA (reference sequence). This CDR3 contains 13 residues. V shed 4 bases, J shed 6 bases, and the junction held 5 bases outside the gene matches. This CDR3 is CSANNLAGGEQYF. The CDR3 DNA reads TGCAGTGCTAATAACCTAGCGGGAGGCGAGCAGTACTTC.

The chain joins TRBV12-3 or TRBV12-4 to TRBJ1-5, with 7 bases lining up with TRBD1. CDR3 length: 13 amino acids. V lost 4 bases to trimming and J lost 6 bases; unmatched junction nucleotides: 3. CDR3 protein: CASSSGGIQPQHF. CDR3 DNA: TGTGCCAGCAGTTCAGGGGGGATTCAGCCCCAGCATTTT.

The CDR3 sequence: CASSYNGGNQPQHF. CDR3 DNA sequence: TGTGCCAGCAGCTACAACGGTGGCAATCAGCCCCAGCATTTT. This chain connects TRBV7-8 to TRBJ1-5; D is undetermined. Germline CDR1 reads SGHVS; CDR2 reads FQNEAQ. The CDR3 has 14 amino acids. V was clipped by 4 bases and J by 2 bases, with 9 bases between them.

This clonotype was observed at least ten times. V usage is TRBV6-6 and J usage is TRBJ2-7, with a tentative D call TRBD2 (5 bases). V gave up 2 bases and J gave up 5 bases, with 13 bases separating them. CDR1 is MNHNY, CDR2 SVGAGI, per germline (reference sequence). This CDR3 contains 14 residues. The CDR3 nucleotides are TGTGCCAGCAGTTACACGGCCCAGACTAACGAGCAGTACTTC. Its translation is CASSYTAQTNEQYF.

Note on this clonotype: A much larger clone sits a single nucleotide away, making a read error possible. Here the CDR3 reads CASSLIGQWLKDEQFF. In DNA, the CDR3 is TGTGCCAGCAGCTTAATTGGACAGTGGCTAAAGGATGAGCAGTTCTTC. The chain joins TRBV11-1 to TRBJ2-1, with D possibly TRBD1 on 6 matching bases. Germline CDR1 is SGHAT and CDR2 is FQDESV (reference sequence). V was pared by 2 bases and J by 8 bases, with 19 bases between. The CDR3 covers 16 residues.

In its sample, this clonotype was seen many times. The V and J genes are TRBV20-1 and TRBJ2-1; weak D call: TRBD2 (6 bases). V lost 3 bases and J lost 0, with 12 bases in between. The CDR3 has 15 amino acids. The germline gives CDR1 DFQATT, CDR2 SNEGSKA (reference sequence). The CDR3 spells CSARDYLSSYNEQFF. As DNA, the CDR3 is TGCAGTGCTAGGGACTACCTTAGCTCCTACAATGAGCAGTTCTTC.

This clonotype is labeled medium-sized. The chain joins TRBV20-1 to TRBJ2-1; no definite D call. Between the trimmed V and J ends, which lost 6 bases and 5 bases, there was a span of 17 bases. This CDR3 has 14 amino acids. Germline CDR1 is DFQATT and CDR2 is SNEGSKA (reference sequence). The CDR3 spells CSALPRFNDNEQFF. The CDR3 DNA sequence: TGCAGTGCCCTGCCCCGGTTTAATGACAATGAGCAGTTCTTC.

This chain connects TRBV6-1 to TRBJ1-5; TRBD1 might be the D (5 bases). From germline, CDR1 is MNHNS and CDR2 SASEGT. This CDR3 region has 14 residues. V dropped 7 bases and J dropped 2 bases, with 12 bases sitting between them. The CDR3 bases are TGTGCCAGCACCCAGGGCCCGGGCAATCAGCCCCAGCATTTT. Translated: CASTQGPGNQPQHF.

This clonotype has at least ten counts. The chain links TRBV15 to TRBJ1-1; 12 positions match TRBD1. There are 17 residues in the CDR3. Losses at the gene ends were 5 bases for V and 0 bases for J; bases not matched to a gene: 7. The germline gives CDR1 LNHNV, CDR2 YYDKDF (reference sequence). CDR3 nucleotides: TGTGCCACCAGCGGGGACAGGGGGCCGGAATTGAACACTGAAGCTTTCTTT. This sequence encodes CATSGDRGPELNTEAFF.

This clonotype has at least ten counts. V is TRBV24-1 and J is TRBJ2-6; D unresolved. Germline loops: CDR1 KGHDR, CDR2 SFDVKD. V was trimmed by 0 bases and J by 4 bases, leaving 6 bases between them. This CDR3 region has 15 residues. As DNA, the CDR3 is TGTGCCACCAGTGATTTGGCAGCCGGGGCCAACGTCCTGACTTTC. It codes for CATSDLAAGANVLTF.